Presented here are 20 T cell receptor beta chains from one specimen sequenced in a study of blood T cell repertoires in COVID-19. Clones were sequenced by immunoSEQ multiplex PCR, and TCRdb holds only the in-frame ones, with some missing. The sample has around 90,000 clones, around 85% seen once. What was sequenced was peripheral blood. The origin of the receptors is a woman aged 65 to 85 with active or convalescent COVID-19.

The chain couples TRBV19 to TRBJ2-7, with 8 bases fitting TRBD2. CDR1 LNHDA and CDR2 SQIVND come from the germline V gene (reference sequence). J was trimmed by 1 base and V by 3 bases; bases with no gene match: 5. The CDR3 contains 15 residues. CDR3 region: CASSIAGGGSYEQYF. The CDR3 nucleotides read TGTGCCAGTAGTATCGCGGGCGGGGGGTCCTACGAGCAGTACTTC.

The rearrangement links TRBV18 to TRBJ2-2, with 9 nucleotides matching TRBD1. The CDR3 length is 17 residues. Looked up from germline, CDR1 is KGHSH and CDR2 is LQKENI. V was pared by 2 bases and J by 4 bases, with 8 bases of the junction left unmatched. The CDR3 coding sequence is TGTGCCAGCTCACCAGAAACAGGGGGCGCCGTCACCGGGGAGCTGTTTTTT. As protein: CASSPETGGAVTGELFF.

This chain connects TRBV18 to TRBJ2-3, with 10 bases that match TRBD1. The junction had 7 bases not matched to a gene; V was cut back by 5 bases and J by 2 bases. This CDR3 comprises 16 residues. Germline lookup yields CDR1 KGHSH and CDR2 LQKENI. The DNA of the CDR3 is TGTGCCAGCTCATCCTCCGGGACAGGGGCCACAGATACGCAGTATTTT. Translation gives CASSSSGTGATDTQYF.

Here the CDR3 DNA reads TGCGCCAGCAGCTTGGGTCCAGCGGCCGGTTCCGAGCAGTACTTC. Its translation is CASSLGPAAGSEQYF. The chain joins TRBV5-1 to TRBJ2-7, with D possibly TRBD2 on 5 matching bases. With 0 bases removed from V and 6 bases from J, the gap between germline ends came to 16 bases. Germline V gene data show CDR1 as SGHRS and CDR2 as YFSETQ. This CDR3 region has 15 residues.

The chain has TRBV18 and TRBJ2-2, with TRBD1 matching over 10 bases. This CDR3 comprises 15 residues. Germline CDR1 and CDR2: KGHSH and LQKENI. V gave up 3 bases and J gave up 8 bases; unmatched junction bases: 6. CDR3: CASSPGTGASGELFF. The CDR3 DNA follows: TGTGCCAGCTCACCCGGGACAGGGGCGTCAGGGGAGCTGTTTTTT.

The V call is TRBV3-1 (or the pseudogene TRBV3-2), the J call TRBJ1-5; tentative D call: TRBD1 (5 bases). CDR1 and CDR2 from the germline V gene are LGHDT and YNNKEL (reference sequence). CDR3 length: 13 residues. V was cut by 0 bases and J by 9 bases, with 9 bases left in between. CDR3: CASSQDREWPQHF. CDR3 in DNA: TGTGCCAGCAGCCAAGACAGGGAATGGCCCCAGCATTTT.

This clone was found a few times. The V gene is TRBV18, the J gene TRBJ1-4; D is ambiguous. The length of the CDR3 is 13 residues. Between the trimmed V and J ends, which lost 3 bases and 6 bases, there was a span of 8 bases. Per the germline V gene, CDR1 is KGHSH and CDR2 is LQKENI. CDR3 in amino acids: CASSPRADEKLFF. The CDR3 DNA reads TGTGCCAGCTCACCCCGAGCGGATGAAAAACTGTTTTTT. Together with reference TRBV18 and TRBJ1-4, the CDR3 gives the full variable domain: NAGVMQNPRHLVRRRGQEARLRCSPMKGHSHVYWYRQLPEEGLKFMVYLQKENIIDESGMPKERFSAEFPKEGPSILRIQQVVRGDSAAYFCASSPRADEKLFFGSGTQLSVL.

This clone was found once. This chain links TRBV18 with TRBJ2-1; 12 nucleotides agree with TRBD2. Germline loops: CDR1 KGHSH, CDR2 LQKENI. Trimming removed 3 bases from V and 5 bases from J; junction bases left unmatched: 2. This CDR3 spans 15 amino acids. The CDR3 DNA reads as TGTGCCAGCTCACCCTCTAGCGGGGGGGACAATGAGCAGTTCTTC. Amino acids: CASSPSSGGDNEQFF.

The chain joins TRBV15 to TRBJ1-2, with D uncertain. Germline V gene lookup returns CDR1 LNHNV and CDR2 YYDKDF (reference sequence). The germline V and J ends were trimmed by 2 bases and 0 bases, with 10 bases remaining between them. The CDR3 is made up of 15 amino acids. The CDR3 loop reads CATSRMTITNYGYTF. In DNA, the CDR3 is TGTGCCACCAGCAGAATGACAATTACTAACTATGGCTACACCTTC.

The V and J genes are TRBV29-1 and TRBJ2-7; TRBD2 aligns across 12 bases. V dropped 6 bases and J dropped 2; count of bases not matched to a gene: 11. The CDR3 loop spans 16 amino acids. In germline, CDR1 is SQVTM, CDR2 ANQGSEA. The CDR3 DNA follows: TGCAGCGTCGATCGAGGACTAGCGGGGTATACCTACGAGCAGTACTTC. This gives the protein CSVDRGLAGYTYEQYF.

The CDR3 is CASSFGQKTYEQYF. Here the CDR3 DNA reads TGTGCCAGCAGTTTCGGACAGAAGACCTACGAGCAGTACTTC. This chain uses TRBV28 with TRBJ2-7, with D perhaps matching TRBD1 (6 bases). Deletions cut 3 bases from V and 2 bases from J, with 11 bases between. Germline CDR1 and CDR2: MDHEN and SYDVKM. The CDR3 totals 14 residues.

This rearrangement joins TRBV5-1 to TRBJ2-7; D is possibly TRBD2 (6 bases). This CDR3 is built from 14 residues. Germline CDR1 reads SGHRS; CDR2 reads YFSETQ. Between the trimmed V and J ends, which lost 3 bases and 5 bases, there was a span of 15 bases. The CDR3 loop is CASSSGTDLDEQYF. As DNA, the CDR3 is TGCGCCAGCAGCTCTGGGACTGATCTCGACGAGCAGTACTTC.

The table lists this clone with a count of one. CDR3 coding DNA: TGTGCCAGCAGTTTAGGGACCGGGACAGCCCGTGAAGCTTTCTTT. This encodes CASSLGTGTAREAFF. This rearrangement joins TRBV6-5 to TRBJ1-1, with TRBD1 identical over 7 bases. The germline CDR1 and CDR2 sequences are MNHEY and SVGAGI. The CDR3 runs to 15 residues. The V and J ends lost 4 bases and 7 bases, in that order; junction bases with no gene match: 12.

The chain joins TRBV6-2 or TRBV6-3 to TRBJ1-1, with D perhaps TRBD1 (6 bases). The V end lost 1 base, the J end lost 5 bases, and 8 bases lay between the germline ends. Germline-derived CDR1 and CDR2 are MNHEY and SVGEGT. The CDR3 consists of 13 residues. As DNA, the CDR3 is TGTGCCAGCAGTTACTACACAGGGACTGAAGCTTTCTTT. Its protein is CASSYYTGTEAFF.

V and J are TRBV3-1 (or the pseudogene TRBV3-2) and TRBJ1-3, with D uncertain. Germline V gives CDR1 LGHDT, CDR2 YNNKEL (reference sequence). Trimming removed 4 bases at V and 9 bases at J, with 10 bases between. This CDR3 is 12 amino acids long. CDR3 coding DNA: TGTGCCAGCAGCCTTCGGGATCGCACCATATATTTT. Residues: CASSLRDRTIYF.

The chain couples TRBV28 to TRBJ1-2; perhaps TRBD1 as D (5 bases). CDR1 and CDR2 (germline): MDHEN, SYDVKM. The germline V and J ends were trimmed by 3 bases and 0 bases, with 8 bases remaining between them. The CDR3 is made up of 14 amino acids. The CDR3 nucleotides are TGTGCCAGCAGTTTTCTGGGGCCTAACTATGGCTACACCTTC. Protein sequence: CASSFLGPNYGYTF.

The chain couples TRBV7-2 to TRBJ1-2; D is perhaps TRBD1 (6 bases). Germline CDR1 SGHTA, CDR2 FQGNSA. CDR3 length equals 12 residues. The ends were cut back, 1 base at V and 13 bases at J, with 13 bases in the middle. The CDR3 loop reads CASSLGGGVGTF. The CDR3 region has the DNA TGTGCCAGCAGCTTAGGAGGGGGAGTAGGCACCTTC.

V usage is TRBV2 and J usage is TRBJ1-2, with 8 positions matching TRBD1. The germline gives CDR1 SNHLY, CDR2 FYNNEI. Unmatched junction bases numbered 8, after V lost 4 bases and J lost 7 bases. The CDR3 spans 14 residues. As DNA, the CDR3 is TGTGCCAGCAGTGTCGGGCAGGGGGCAGTTGGCTACACCTTC. This sequence encodes CASSVGQGAVGYTF.

The V gene is TRBV18, the J gene TRBJ1-2; TRBD1 is a possible D gene (6 bases). V shed 0 bases and J shed 5 bases, with 13 bases lying between them. This CDR3 comprises 15 residues. Germline lookup yields CDR1 KGHSH and CDR2 LQKENI. The CDR3 loop is CASSPPYTGSYGYTF. CDR3 bases: TGTGCCAGCTCACCACCATACACAGGGTCTTATGGCTACACCTTC.

This clone was observed once. The chain employs TRBV5-6 and TRBJ2-3, with 7 bases aligning to TRBD2. Germline V gives CDR1 SGHDT, CDR2 YYEEEE. Unmatched junction bases numbered 17, after V lost 4 bases and J lost 0 bases. This CDR3 has 19 residues. In DNA form, the CDR3 reads TGTGCCAGCAGCGGACCGGGAGCTAGCGGCGTAATCAGCACAGATACGCAGTATTTT. Protein: CASSGPGASGVISTDTQYF.